The clone carrying this T cell receptor beta chain was observed a few times. The CDR3 runs to 14 residues. V dropped 4 bases and J dropped 5; count of bases not matched to a gene: 4. The germline V gene encodes CDR1 SEHNR and CDR2 FQNEAQ (reference sequence). This entry is derived from a study of blood T cells in healthy people across ages. Sample-barcoded 5' priming and a J-beta primer mix drove a second PCR of roughly 7 to 11 cycles. TCRdb reanalysed the 5' RACE reads using MiXCR and keeps one entry per CDR3 protein. Of about 1 million distinct CDR3 sequences in the sample, approximately 25% were seen once. The sample also formed part of further work on T cells of mothers and their children.

J is TRBJ2-5 and V is TRBV7-9; 10 nucleotides agree with TRBD2. The sequencing sample was made of blood. The receptor comes from a girl aged 2-10 years in good health. In nucleotides, the CDR3 is TGTGCCAGCAGCTCACTAGCGGGGAGCGAGACCCAGTACTTC. This translates into CASSSLAGSETQYF.